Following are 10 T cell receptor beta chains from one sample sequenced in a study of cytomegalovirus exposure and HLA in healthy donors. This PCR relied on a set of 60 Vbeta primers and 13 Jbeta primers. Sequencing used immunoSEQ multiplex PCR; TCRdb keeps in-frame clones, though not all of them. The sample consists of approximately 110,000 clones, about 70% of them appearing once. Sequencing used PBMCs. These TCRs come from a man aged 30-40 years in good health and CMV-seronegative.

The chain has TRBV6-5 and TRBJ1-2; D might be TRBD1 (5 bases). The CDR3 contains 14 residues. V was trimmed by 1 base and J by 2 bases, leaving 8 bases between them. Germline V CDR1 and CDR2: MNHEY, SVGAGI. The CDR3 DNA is TGTGCCAGCAGTTACTTCAAGGGGAACTATGGCTACACCTTC. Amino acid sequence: CASSYFKGNYGYTF.

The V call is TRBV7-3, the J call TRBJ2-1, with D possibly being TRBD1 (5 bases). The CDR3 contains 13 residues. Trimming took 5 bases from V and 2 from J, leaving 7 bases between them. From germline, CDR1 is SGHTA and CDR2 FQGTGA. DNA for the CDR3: TGTGCCAGCAGCCAGGGCGCCTACAATGAGCAGTTCTTC. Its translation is CASSQGAYNEQFF.

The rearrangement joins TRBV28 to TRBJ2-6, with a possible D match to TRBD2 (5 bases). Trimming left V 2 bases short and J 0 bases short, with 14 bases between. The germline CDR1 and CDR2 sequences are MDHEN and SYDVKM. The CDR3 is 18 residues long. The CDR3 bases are TGTGCCAGCAGTTTAGGCGGGTCATACTACTCTGGGGCCAACGTCCTGACTTTC. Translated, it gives CASSLGGSYYSGANVLTF.

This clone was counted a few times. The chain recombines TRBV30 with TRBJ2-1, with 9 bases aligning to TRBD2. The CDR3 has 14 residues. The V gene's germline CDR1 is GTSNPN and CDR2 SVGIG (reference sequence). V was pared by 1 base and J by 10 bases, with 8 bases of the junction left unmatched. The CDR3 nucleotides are TGTGCCTGGAGTGGGGCGGGAGGGGGTAGGGAGCAGTTCTTC. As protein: CAWSGAGGGREQFF.

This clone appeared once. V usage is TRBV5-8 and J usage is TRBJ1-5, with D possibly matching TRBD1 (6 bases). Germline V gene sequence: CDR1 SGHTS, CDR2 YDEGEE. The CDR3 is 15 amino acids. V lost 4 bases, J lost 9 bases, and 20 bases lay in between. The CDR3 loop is CASSRRQVLDVPQHF. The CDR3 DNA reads TGTGCCAGCAGCCGGAGACAGGTCCTGGATGTGCCCCAGCATTTT. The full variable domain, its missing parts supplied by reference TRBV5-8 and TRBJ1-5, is EAGVTQSPTHLIKTRGQQATLRCSPISGHTSVYWYQQALGLGLQFLLWYDEGEERNRGNFPPRFSGRQFPNYSSELNVNALELEDSALYLCASSRRQVLDVPQHFGDGTRLSIL.

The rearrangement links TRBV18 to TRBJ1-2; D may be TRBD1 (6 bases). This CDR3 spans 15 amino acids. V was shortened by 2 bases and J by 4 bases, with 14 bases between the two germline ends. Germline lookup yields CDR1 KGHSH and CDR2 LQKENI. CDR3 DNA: TGTGCCAGCTCACCAGGGGACACTGGAACCTATGGCTACACCTTC. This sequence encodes CASSPGDTGTYGYTF. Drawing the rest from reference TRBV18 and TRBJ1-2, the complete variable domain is NAGVMQNPRHLVRRRGQEARLRCSPMKGHSHVYWYRQLPEEGLKFMVYLQKENIIDESGMPKERFSAEFPKEGPSILRIQQVVRGDSAAYFCASSPGDTGTYGYTFGSGTRLTVV.

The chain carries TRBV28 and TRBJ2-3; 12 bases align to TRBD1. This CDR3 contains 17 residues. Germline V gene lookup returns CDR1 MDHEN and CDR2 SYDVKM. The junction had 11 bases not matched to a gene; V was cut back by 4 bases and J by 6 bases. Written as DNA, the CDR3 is TGTGCCAGCAGTTGGGGACAGGGGGCGACGGTGGTCGATACGCAGTATTTT. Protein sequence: CASSWGQGATVVDTQYF.

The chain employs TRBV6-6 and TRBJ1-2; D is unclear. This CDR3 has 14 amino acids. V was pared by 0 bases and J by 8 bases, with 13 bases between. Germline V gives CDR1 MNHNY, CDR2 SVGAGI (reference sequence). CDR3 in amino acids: CASSYSESRRGYTF. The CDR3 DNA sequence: TGTGCCAGCAGTTACTCGGAGAGCCGTAGGGGCTACACCTTC.

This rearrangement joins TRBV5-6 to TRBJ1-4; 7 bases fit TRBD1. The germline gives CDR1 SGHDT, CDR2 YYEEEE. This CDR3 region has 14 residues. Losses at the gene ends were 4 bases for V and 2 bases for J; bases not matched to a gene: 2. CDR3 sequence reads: CASSQTGTNEKLFF. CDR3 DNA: TGTGCCAGCAGCCAGACAGGGACTAATGAAAAACTGTTTTTT.

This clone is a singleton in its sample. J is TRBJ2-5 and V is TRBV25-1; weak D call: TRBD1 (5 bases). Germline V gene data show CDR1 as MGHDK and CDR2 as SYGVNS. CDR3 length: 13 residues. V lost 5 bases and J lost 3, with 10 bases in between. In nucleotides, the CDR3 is TGTGCCAGCAGTTCAGGGCAGAAAGAGACCCAGTACTTC. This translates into CASSSGQKETQYF.